One sample yielded the 16 T cell receptor beta chains listed below, sequenced in a study of blood T cells in healthy people across ages. The authors ran a second PCR of about 6 to 11 cycles using a sample-barcoded 5' primer and a J-beta primer mix. TCRdb re-called the 5' RACE reads through MiXCR, storing one row per CDR3 protein. The sample shows 790,000 or so distinct CDR3 sequences, about 45% of them seen only once. Sequenced material: blood. The receptors originated from a man older than 75 in good health.

The CDR3 region is CASSLLAGGIEQYF. The DNA of the CDR3 is TGTGCCAGCAGCTTATTAGCGGGAGGGATCGAGCAGTACTTC. The chain combines TRBV7-8 with TRBJ2-7; 11 bases match TRBD2. CDR3 length equals 14 residues. Germline V gene data show CDR1 as SGHVS and CDR2 as FQNEAQ. The junction had 3 bases not matched to a gene; V was cut back by 2 bases and J by 6 bases.

This clonotype was picked up many times. The chain's CDR3 is CSVATSGSYNEQFF. The CDR3 bases are TGCAGCGTAGCGACTAGCGGGAGTTACAATGAGCAGTTCTTC. This chain connects TRBV29-1 to TRBJ2-1; 12 bases are a match to TRBD2. The CDR3 is 14 amino acids. J was trimmed by 4 bases and V by 6 bases; bases with no gene match: 4. CDR1 and CDR2 from the germline V gene are SQVTM and ANQGSEA.

The rearrangement uses TRBV20-1 and TRBJ2-5, with D maybe TRBD2 (6 bases). V dropped 5 bases and J dropped 1 base, with 17 bases sitting between them. Germline lookup yields CDR1 DFQATT and CDR2 SNEGSKA (reference sequence). The length of the CDR3 is 15 residues. As DNA, the CDR3 is TGCAGTGCTCCCCCGGCGGGGTTTTTCCAAGAGACCCAGTACTTC. Translating it yields CSAPPAGFFQETQYF.

A word on this clonotype: A much larger clone is a single base away; this may be a read error. This sequence joins TRBV7-2 and TRBJ2-5; weak D call: TRBD1 (6 bases). Germline CDR1 reads SGHTA; CDR2 reads FQGNSA. CDR3 length equals 14 residues. CDR3 nucleotides: TGTGCCAGCAGCTTGATCAGGGGCCAAGAGATCCAGTACTTC. It yields the protein CASSLIRGQEIQYF.

The sample holds a few counts of this clonotype. This sequence joins TRBV7-8 and TRBJ1-1; no reliable D call. This CDR3 has 14 residues. V dropped 1 base and J dropped 0 bases, with 6 bases sitting between them. Germline V gene lookup returns CDR1 SGHVS and CDR2 FQNEAQ. In DNA form, the CDR3 reads TGTGCCAGCAGCTTAGTCAACATGAACACTGAAGCTTTCTTT. Protein: CASSLVNMNTEAFF.

The gene calls are TRBV20-1 and TRBJ2-5; D might be TRBD1 or TRBD2, each matching 5 bases. V lost 1 base to trimming and J lost 1 base, with 10 bases between them. The CDR3 length is 14 residues. Germline V gene sequence: CDR1 DFQATT, CDR2 SNEGSKA (reference sequence). The CDR3 here is CSARVPGTQETQYF. The CDR3 DNA reads TGCAGTGCTAGAGTTCCCGGGACCCAAGAGACCCAGTACTTC.

This clonotype occurred a few times. The chain couples TRBV5-8 to TRBJ2-7; TRBD2 aligns across 11 bases. The CDR3 sequence is 14 residues long. CDR1 and CDR2 (germline): SGHTS, YDEGEE. Germline trimming cut 4 bases from V and 5 bases from J; bases unmatched to any gene: 5. CDR3 sequence: CASSKLAGVNEQYF. The CDR3 region has the DNA TGTGCCAGCAGCAAACTAGCGGGAGTTAACGAGCAGTACTTC. The full variable domain, completed using reference TRBV5-8 and TRBJ2-7, is EAGVTQSPTHLIKTRGQQATLRCSPISGHTSVYWYQQALGLGLQFLLWYDEGEERNRGNFPPRFSGRQFPNYSSELNVNALELEDSALYLCASSKLAGVNEQYFGPGTRLTVT.

The gene calls are TRBV12-3 or TRBV12-4 and TRBJ2-5; no reliable D call. V lost 3 bases to trimming and J lost 5 bases, with 13 bases between them. There are 14 residues in the CDR3. In DNA, the CDR3 is TGTGCCAGCAGTTTGGTCTTGGAAGGCGAGACCCAGTACTTC. The encoded protein is CASSLVLEGETQYF.

The count of this clonotype is one. The genes are TRBV27 and TRBJ2-6; TRBD1 matches 7 bases. CDR3 length equals 16 residues. The trim removed 5 bases at V and 0 bases at J, leaving 4 bases unmatched. Germline values: CDR1 MNHEY, CDR2 SMNVEV (reference sequence). DNA for the CDR3: TGTGCCAGCAGTCCGGGGACAGTCTCTGGGGCCAACGTCCTGACTTTC. Its translation is CASSPGTVSGANVLTF.

J is TRBJ1-2 and V is TRBV7-2; TRBD1 agrees at 7 bases. CDR1 is SGHTA, CDR2 FQGNSA, per germline. The CDR3 sequence is 13 residues long. Trimming took 5 bases from V and 7 from J; bases not matched to a gene: 7. CDR3 in amino acids: CASSPGDRLGYTF. CDR3 nucleotide sequence: TGTGCCAGCAGCCCCGGGGACAGACTTGGCTACACCTTC.

The J gene is TRBJ2-3, the V gene TRBV3-1, with unresolved D. Germline lookup yields CDR1 LGHDT and CDR2 YNNKEL (reference sequence). This CDR3 is built from 13 residues. V gave up 4 bases and J gave up 6 bases, with 11 bases separating them. The CDR3 coding sequence is TGTGCCAGCAGCCCCAACCCCACGGATACGCAGTATTTT. This sequence encodes CASSPNPTDTQYF.

This clonotype has ten or more counts. This rearrangement joins TRBV20-1 to TRBJ2-1; TRBD2 agrees at 8 bases. This CDR3 region has 16 residues. Germline values: CDR1 DFQATT, CDR2 SNEGSKA (reference sequence). V dropped 1 base and J dropped 9; count of bases not matched to a gene: 14. In DNA, the CDR3 is TGCAGTGCTAGAGCCCCCCCGCGGGAGGACGGGGGTGAGCAGTTCTTC. It is translated as CSARAPPREDGGEQFF.

This clonotype was observed many times. V usage is TRBV7-9 and J usage is TRBJ2-7; 8 nucleotides match TRBD1. The CDR3 runs 14 residues. Germline values: CDR1 SEHNR, CDR2 FQNEAQ (reference sequence). The trim removed 5 bases at V and 4 bases at J, leaving 7 bases unmatched. This chain's CDR3 is CASSTRQGLYEQYF. CDR3 coding DNA: TGTGCCAGCAGCACTCGACAGGGGTTGTACGAGCAGTACTTC.

This chain joins TRBV28 and TRBJ1-2; D perhaps matches TRBD1 (6 bases). Trimming removed 4 bases from V and 4 bases from J, with 13 bases in between. The length of the CDR3 is 14 residues. Germline V CDR1 and CDR2: MDHEN, SYDVKM. This CDR3 reads CASSSGGAIYGYTF. The CDR3 region has the DNA TGTGCCAGCAGTTCGGGGGGCGCAATCTATGGCTACACCTTC.

This clonotype was recorded a few times. The V and J genes are TRBV25-1 and TRBJ1-4; D is ambiguous. Trimming took off 8 bases at V and 3 bases at J, with 13 bases between the two ends. CDR3 length equals 14 residues. CDR1 is MGHDK, CDR2 SYGVNS, per germline. DNA for the CDR3: TGTGCCAGCGCACAGACGGATTCTAATGAAAAACTGTTTTTT. Translation gives CASAQTDSNEKLFF.

This clonotype was counted at least ten times. The gene calls are TRBV5-4 and TRBJ2-3; D is uncertain. The CDR3 has 13 amino acids. Trimming took 4 bases from V and 1 from J, leaving 7 bases between them. Germline CDR1 and CDR2: SGHNT and YYREEE (reference sequence). The CDR3 loop is CASSVQGTDTQYF. The CDR3 bases are TGTGCCAGCAGCGTCCAAGGCACAGATACGCAGTATTTT.